This entry lists 14 T cell receptor beta chains sequenced from one sample in a study of T cell repertoires in cytomegalovirus infection. TCRdb ran MiXCR on the reads and lists one entry per CDR3 protein. The data contain 700,000 to 900,000 distinct CDR3 sequences, 25% to 35% of them seen just once; the ten biggest clones take up 13%. These receptors' targets are unknown. This material consisted of cultured CD8+ T cells from PBMCs, taken from culture after CMV antigen stimulation. These receptors all come from a human donor in good health (CMV status not recorded). Some clones in this sample may be carry-over from other donors' samples.

With regard to this clonotype: A much larger clone differs by one base, so this may be a read error. The chain combines TRBV4-1 with TRBJ2-1; D tentatively reads TRBD1 or TRBD2 (5 bases each). With 4 bases removed from V and 9 bases from J, the gap between germline ends came to 16 bases. The length of the CDR3 is 14 residues. Germline CDR1 reads MGHRA; CDR2 reads YSYEKL. DNA of the CDR3: TGCGCCAGCAGCCTCTACGCCGGGGACGGTGAGCAGTTCTTC. Translated: CASSLYAGDGEQFF.

This clonotype was detected many times. This chain links TRBV4-1 with TRBJ2-5; 8 positions match TRBD2. Losses at the gene ends were 4 bases for V and 5 bases for J; bases not matched to a gene: 12. CDR1 MGHRA and CDR2 YSYEKL come from the germline V gene. CDR3 length equals 16 residues. In DNA form, the CDR3 reads TGCGCCAGCAGCCCTCAAATAGGACTAGCCGGGGAGACCCAGTACTTC. It codes for CASSPQIGLAGETQYF.

The chain combines TRBV10-1 with TRBJ1-3, with a weak D call TRBD1 (6 bases). The V gene lost 7 bases and the J gene lost 1 base, with 8 bases spanning the gap. The CDR3 is made up of 13 amino acids. Germline lookup yields CDR1 WNHNN and CDR2 SYGVQD (reference sequence). The CDR3: CASTGESGNTIYF. The DNA for the CDR3 is TGCGCCAGCACAGGGGAGTCTGGAAACACCATATATTTT.

This chain uses TRBV7-9 with TRBJ1-1, with 9 bases fitting TRBD1. The germline V gene has CDR1 SEHNR and CDR2 FQNEAQ (reference sequence). The length of the CDR3 is 15 residues. Germline trimming cut 5 bases from V and 5 bases from J; bases unmatched to any gene: 9. The CDR3 here is CASSIRQGEKTEAFF. The CDR3 bases are TGTGCCAGCAGCATCCGACAGGGGGAGAAGACTGAAGCTTTCTTT.

This clonotype was found many times. The chain links TRBV7-2 to TRBJ1-2; D remains unclear. The CDR3 extends over 8 amino acids. Trimming stripped 5 bases from V and 10 bases from J, with 2 bases between. Looked up from germline, CDR1 is SGHTA and CDR2 is FQGNSA. For the CDR3, the DNA is TGTGCCAGCAGCCCCTACACCTTC. Encoded protein: CASSPYTF.

The chain employs TRBV27 and TRBJ2-7; D unresolved. V gave up 6 bases and J gave up 4 bases, with 13 bases separating them. Germline V CDR1 and CDR2: MNHEY, SMNVEV (reference sequence). The CDR3 is made up of 13 amino acids. DNA for the CDR3: TGTGCCAGCAGCCCTCAAGTGGGATACGAGCAGTACGTC. It encodes CASSPQVGYEQYV.

This clonotype has just a few counts. The rearrangement uses TRBV5-4 and TRBJ2-2; D unclear. Trimming took 4 bases from V and 1 from J, leaving 23 bases between them. CDR1 and CDR2 from the germline V gene are SGHNT and YYREEE (reference sequence). The CDR3 has 19 residues. Here the CDR3 DNA reads TGTGCCAGCAGCCGAGATCATGGCAGAAACACCGGGAACACCGGGGAGCTGTTTTTT. Its translation: CASSRDHGRNTGNTGELFF.

This clonotype was observed once. The J gene is TRBJ1-2, the V gene TRBV7-4, with TRBD1 matching over 10 bases. V shed 1 base and J 3 bases; nucleotides not matched to a gene: 17. The CDR3 runs to 20 residues. Germline V CDR1 and CDR2: SGHVT, SQSDAQ. The CDR3 spells CASSLEIGTGASITDYGYTF. The CDR3, as DNA: TGTGCCAGCAGCTTAGAGATCGGGACAGGGGCCTCGATCACAGACTATGGCTACACCTTC.

Concerning this clonotype itself: A read error is possible here, since a much larger clone lies one base away. V usage is TRBV7-8 and J usage is TRBJ2-5, with 7 bases matching TRBD1. CDR3 length: 14 residues. V lost 4 bases to trimming and J lost 3 bases; unmatched junction nucleotides: 5. Germline CDR1 reads SGHVS; CDR2 reads FQNEAQ. CDR3 protein: CASSSGTAKETQYF. CDR3 bases: TGTGCCAGCAGCTCCGGGACAGCCAAAGAGACCCAGTACTTC.

This clonotype has at least ten counts. This chain joins TRBV7-6 and TRBJ2-3; D remains ambiguous. Germline lookup yields CDR1 SGHVS and CDR2 FNYEAQ. Trimming removed 2 bases from V and 1 base from J, with 10 bases in between. This CDR3 region has 15 residues. The CDR3 loop is CASSLSGLGTDTQYF. As DNA, the CDR3 is TGTGCCAGCAGCTTATCTGGTTTGGGCACAGATACGCAGTATTTT.

The V call is TRBV7-8, the J call TRBJ2-3; 9 positions agree with TRBD2. The trim removed 1 base at V and 10 bases at J, leaving 6 bases unmatched. From germline, CDR1 is SGHVS and CDR2 FQNEAQ. The CDR3 loop spans 14 amino acids. The DNA of the CDR3 is TGTGCCAGCAGCTTAGGTAGCGGGGGTTATCCGCAGTATTTT. As protein: CASSLGSGGYPQYF.

The genes are TRBV11-1 and TRBJ2-5, with 8 positions matching TRBD2. V lost 4 bases and J lost 3; bases outside the gene matches: 13. CDR3 length: 17 amino acids. Per germline, CDR1 SGHAT and CDR2 FQDESV (reference sequence). The CDR3 nucleotides are TGTGCCAGCAGCTCCCCCCCGGCAGCGGGGGATAAAGAGACCCAGTACTTC. The encoded protein is CASSSPPAAGDKETQYF.

The rearrangement joins TRBV10-2 to TRBJ2-5, with D unclear. Germline V gives CDR1 WSHSY, CDR2 SAAADI. CDR3 length: 13 residues. V was pared by 4 bases and J by 7 bases, with 13 bases between. Here the CDR3 reads CASSGGSFGTQYF. The CDR3 DNA reads as TGCGCCAGCAGTGGAGGCAGTTTCGGGACCCAGTACTTC.

V gene TRBV20-1 combines with J gene TRBJ2-7, with D uncertain. This CDR3 has 15 residues. Trimming took 1 base from V and 2 from J, leaving 15 bases between them. Germline V gene sequence: CDR1 DFQATT, CDR2 SNEGSKA (reference sequence). CDR3 nucleotides: TGCAGTGCTAGAGGGGTATTGCAGCTACCCTACGAGCAGTACTTC. This gives the protein CSARGVLQLPYEQYF.